The source of this T cell receptor beta chain is a study of blood T cell repertoires in COVID-19 (dated by TCRdb to 2020 to 2022). Regarding the research as a whole: Collaborator samples came from the United States, Italy and Spain and covered acute and convalescent phases of COVID-19. Where available, HLA class I and class II types were obtained from metadata supplied by the sample provider rather than from assay-based typing. The sample metadata nearly always contained a de-identified subject ID, COVID-19 status, age in years and sex. The dataset comprised deeply sampled blood TCRbeta repertoires from subjects exposed to, actively infected with, or recovered from COVID-19. The material from the prospective study consisted of cDNA or gDNA derived from T cells, B-cell-depleted T cells, or PBMCs. The repertoires were released in a freely available public database intended as a resource for research on the immune response to SARS-CoV-2. Samples came from the ongoing ImmuneRACE study (first 160 participants) plus 1,254 subjects from 6 global collaborators. General study outcomes and caveats: The amount of clinical and demographic metadata varied by source and participant and was provided uncurated.

Taken from cysteine to phenylalanine, the CDR3 has 20 residues. The CDR3 DNA has 60 bases and is translated from base 1. From a lookup of the germline V gene (reference sequence), CDR1 and CDR2 are LGHDT and YNNKEL. V drops 0 bases and J drops 1 base, leaving 25 bases in between. Turning to this clone: The target of this receptor is not known. Base qualities were left out, and no much larger clone turns up one base away.

Whole blood was collected in K2EDTA tubes by collaborating institutions according to the institutions' own protocols. Collaborator samples were shipped for TCRbeta analysis as frozen whole blood, isolated PBMCs, or DNA extracted from either sample type. TCRbeta CDR3 regions were amplified from genomic DNA using the immunoSEQ Assay, a bias-controlled multiplex PCR. Per the original workflow: Nucleated cell counts per sample were estimated from amplification of reference gene primers within the assay. To quantify the absolute abundance of each unique TCRbeta CDR3 rearrangement, sequence reads were collapsed and filtered. For each sample, productive Simpson clonality was calculated as the square root of Simpson's diversity index over productive rearrangements. Here the immuneACCESS table is served through TCRdb, limited to in-frame sequences with V and J called. Missing clones are a known gap in these copies; in checked studies unresolved V genes cover under half, and the rest lacks a known reason. V and J calls and clone size are those listed in that table; D and trimming were worked out from the DNA. In this sample the table shows about 170,000 clones, approximately 82% of which occur a single time. Together, the top ten hold about a fifth of the sample.

The chain was built from TRBV3-1 (or the pseudogene TRBV3-2) and TRBJ2-7, with a tentative D gene TRBD2 over 5 matching bases. This clonotype was obtained from an elderly woman with acute or convalescent COVID-19. The sequenced material came from peripheral blood. The CDR3 corresponds to CASSQDRVGGGRKNSYEQYF. The DNA reads as follows: TGTGCCAGCAGCCAAGATCGGGTTGGAGGCGGCAGGAAGAATTCCTACGAGCAGTACTTC.